This TCR beta chain was captured by sequencing in a study of blood T cells in healthy people across ages. The use of a sample-barcoded 5' primer and a J-beta primer mix characterized a second PCR of roughly 6 to 11 cycles. A template-switch adaptor with 12 random nucleotides tagged each cDNA molecule. Any given sample supplied a minimum of 2.5 million CDR3-containing paired-end reads. TCRdb reprocessed the 5' RACE reads via MiXCR and lists one record per CDR3 protein. The table shows about 1.1 million distinct CDR3 sequences, with around two fifths occurring only once. This clonotype was detected only a few times. The CDR3 is made up of 13 amino acids. CDR1 and CDR2 (germline): DFQATT, SNEGSKA (reference sequence). Trimming took 0 bases from V and 5 from J, leaving 10 bases between them.

Sequences were obtained from blood. This receptor was taken from a man younger than 30 in good health. The rearrangement joins TRBV20-1 to TRBJ1-1; maybe TRBD1 (5 bases). The CDR3 spells CSARESGGTEAFF. CDR3 in DNA: TGCAGTGCTAGAGAGTCTGGGGGAACTGAAGCTTTCTTT.